The T cell receptor beta chain described here comes from a study of cytomegalovirus exposure and HLA in healthy donors. On the study more broadly: Of around 400 genotyped donors, roughly 81% grouped in the Caucasian-associated ancestry cluster.

This PCR relied on a set of 60 Vbeta primers and 13 Jbeta primers. Measured with immunoSEQ multiplex PCR; TCRdb has only the in-frame clones, and not every one. The table has about 100,000 clones, 65% to 90% seen once; the top ten hold roughly 1.2%. With 7 bases clipped from V and 9 bases from J, the junction kept 17 bases outside the gene matches. Germline loops: CDR1 MNHEY, CDR2 SMNVEV (reference sequence). The CDR3 length is 16 residues. The J gene is TRBJ2-7, the V gene TRBV27; 11 nucleotides agree with TRBD1. The TCR originated in a woman aged 18-29 years in good health and CMV-seronegative. Sequencing was done on a sample of PBMCs. CDR3 sequence reads: CASMRLGTGGILGQYF. The CDR3 coding sequence is TGTGCCAGCATGAGATTAGGGACAGGGGGTATATTAGGGCAGTACTTC.